These 25 T cell receptor beta chains share one sample of origin, sequenced in a study of Ad26.COV2.S vaccination and SARS-CoV-2 variants (dated by TCRdb to about 2021). Preparation of the library involved the immunoSEQ multiplex PCR assay. Drawn from immuneACCESS, this table holds only the in-frame rearrangements with V and J called that TCRdb kept. Clones are partly lost; checked studies trace under half to an unresolved V gene and leave the rest unexplained. Counted in this sample were a few hundred thousand clones; approximately 90% of them appeared once. The ten top clones hold about 12% of the sample. Interpreted using the paper, the treatment or condition label stands for: roughly 19 received Ad26.COV2.S at low or high dose, single or two shots; roughly 5 received placebo; per-sample allocation not given. For vaccine and placebo recipients, the sequenced repertoires came from samples collected on day 63 after the first injection.

This specimen consisted of peripheral blood, obtained in a trial of Ad26.COV2.S vaccine versus placebo. These receptors were collected from a person aged 18-60 years who received the Ad26.COV2.S COVID-19 vaccine or a placebo.

The chain has TRBV27 and TRBJ1-5; TRBD1 agrees at 10 bases. V lost 3 bases to trimming and J lost 1 base; unmatched junction nucleotides: 6. CDR1 MNHEY and CDR2 SMNVEV come from the germline V gene (reference sequence). This CDR3 region has 17 residues. The CDR3 sequence is CASSFSGQGESNQPQHF. CDR3 DNA: TGTGCCAGCAGTTTTAGCGGACAGGGGGAGAGCAATCAGCCCCAGCATTTT.

This chain connects TRBV3-1 (or the pseudogene TRBV3-2) to TRBJ2-7, with D possibly being TRBD1 or TRBD2 (6 bases each). CDR3 length: 15 residues. Germline V gene lookup returns CDR1 LGHDT and CDR2 YNNKEL (reference sequence). V lost 4 bases, J lost 5 bases, and 18 bases lay in between. In nucleotides, the CDR3 is TGTGCCAGCAGCCCTATTTCTGGGGGCGGGAACGAGCAGTACTTC. Amino acid sequence: CASSPISGGGNEQYF.

V and J are TRBV6-5 and TRBJ1-1, with 7 bases matching TRBD1. Germline CDR1 is MNHEY and CDR2 is SVGAGI. J was trimmed by 3 bases and V by 6 bases; bases with no gene match: 4. The CDR3 has 13 residues. The CDR3 sequence: CASRDRSYTEAFF. CDR3 DNA: TGTGCCAGCAGGGACAGGTCCTACACTGAAGCTTTCTTT.

The V gene is TRBV28, the J gene TRBJ1-2, with D perhaps TRBD1 (5 bases). The V and J ends lost 1 base and 8 bases respectively, with 17 bases between them. Germline CDR1 MDHEN, CDR2 SYDVKM. The CDR3 extends over 15 amino acids. The CDR3 coding sequence is TGTGCCAGCAGTTTATTACAGGCCCCGGCGAGAGGCTACACCTTC. Its protein is CASSLLQAPARGYTF.

The chain uses TRBV7-2 and TRBJ2-7; D is ambiguous. The CDR3 loop spans 14 amino acids. The V gene's germline CDR1 is SGHTA and CDR2 FQGNSA. Trimming left V 5 bases short and J 2 bases short, with 13 bases between. In DNA, the CDR3 is TGTGCCAGCAGCCATCTAAGGATTCCCTACGAGCAGTACTTC. It yields the protein CASSHLRIPYEQYF.

This sequence joins TRBV15 and TRBJ1-1; 7 nucleotides match TRBD1. Trimming cost V 0 bases and J 5 bases; bases outside gene matches: 6. CDR3 length: 15 amino acids. Germline assignment: CDR1 LNHNV and CDR2 YYDKDF (reference sequence). CDR3 amino acids: CATSRDREGATEAFF. The DNA for the CDR3 is TGTGCCACCAGCAGAGATCGAGAGGGGGCAACTGAAGCTTTCTTT.

The chain links TRBV18 to TRBJ1-5, with D possibly TRBD1 on 5 matching bases. Germline assignment: CDR1 KGHSH and CDR2 LQKENI. Trimming cost V 3 bases and J 2 bases, with 11 bases left between them. The CDR3 is made up of 15 amino acids. The CDR3 loop is CASSPQGPGNQPQHF. The CDR3 coding sequence is TGTGCCAGCTCACCCCAGGGTCCCGGCAATCAGCCCCAGCATTTT.

The chain employs TRBV15 and TRBJ2-1; 11 bases map to TRBD2. V was clipped by 4 bases and J by 8 bases; unmatched bases: 10. This CDR3 contains 16 residues. The germline gives CDR1 LNHNV, CDR2 YYDKDF (reference sequence). CDR3 region: CATSKELAGVGDEQFF. As DNA, the CDR3 is TGTGCCACCAGCAAAGAACTAGCGGGGGTAGGGGATGAGCAGTTCTTC.

The chain has TRBV6-5 and TRBJ2-5; tentatively, D is TRBD2 (5 bases). The germline gives CDR1 MNHEY, CDR2 SVGAGI. The V end was cut by 0 bases, the J end by 7 bases, with 15 bases between. The CDR3 is 15 amino acids. The DNA for the CDR3 is TGTGCCAGCAGTTACTCCCAAGCGGCGAGTATGACCCAGTACTTC. Its translation is CASSYSQAASMTQYF.

The chain joins TRBV7-9 to TRBJ2-7; TRBD1 aligns across 7 bases. CDR1 and CDR2 from the germline V gene are SEHNR and FQNEAQ (reference sequence). This CDR3 spans 14 amino acids. Germline trimming cut 0 bases from V and 6 bases from J; bases unmatched to any gene: 5. The CDR3, as DNA: TGTGCCAGCAGCTTAGCGTTGGGACAGACCGAGCAGTACTTC. Protein sequence: CASSLALGQTEQYF.

CDR3 sequence reads: CASSYPREDYGYTF. Here the CDR3 DNA reads TGCGCCAGCAGCTACCCCAGAGAAGACTATGGCTACACCTTC. The J gene is TRBJ1-2, the V gene TRBV5-1; D gene unclear. V lost 3 bases, J lost 3 bases, and 12 bases lay in between. The CDR3 loop spans 14 amino acids. CDR1 and CDR2 from the germline V gene are SGHRS and YFSETQ.

The rearrangement links TRBV11-3 to TRBJ2-7, with 7 positions matching TRBD2. The CDR3 length is 13 residues. With V trimmed by 5 bases and J by 3 bases, 4 bases remained unmatched. Germline lookup yields CDR1 SGHNT and CDR2 YENEEA. DNA of the CDR3: TGTGCCAGCAGCGAGTGGGGGGGCTACGAGCAGTACTTC. It is translated as CASSEWGGYEQYF.

This clone was recorded only once. V gene TRBV10-2 combines with J gene TRBJ1-2; no definite D call. Germline values: CDR1 WSHSY, CDR2 SAAADI. With 5 bases removed from V and 4 bases from J, the gap between germline ends came to 11 bases. CDR3 size: 13 residues. CDR3 in amino acids: CASSPDGRYGYTF. The DNA for the CDR3 is TGCGCCAGCAGTCCCGACGGACGCTATGGCTACACCTTC.

V gene TRBV5-1 combines with J gene TRBJ2-1; no definite D call. Trimming shortened V by 2 bases and J by 6 bases, and 15 bases separated the two germline ends. The CDR3 totals 15 residues. Germline CDR1 and CDR2: SGHRS and YFSETQ. The CDR3 sequence: CASSLVAGSSNEQFF. The CDR3 nucleotides are TGCGCCAGCAGCTTAGTAGCCGGCAGTAGCAATGAGCAGTTCTTC.

V usage is TRBV6-6 and J usage is TRBJ2-6, with D possibly TRBD2 on 6 matching bases. The length of the CDR3 is 17 residues. V was shortened by 5 bases and J by 0 bases, with 14 bases between the two germline ends. Per the germline V gene, CDR1 is MNHNY and CDR2 is SVGAGI (reference sequence). The CDR3 DNA sequence: TGTGCCAGCAGTCGCTTGACACTAGCCTCTGGGGCCAACGTCCTGACTTTC. Protein product: CASSRLTLASGANVLTF.

This clone was counted only a few times. The chain joins TRBV7-7 to TRBJ2-7; a possible D gene is TRBD1 (6 bases). V was cut by 5 bases and J by 3 bases, with 11 bases left in between. The V gene's germline CDR1 is SSHAT and CDR2 FNYEAQ (reference sequence). This CDR3 spans 13 amino acids. The CDR3: CASSQGRSYEQYF. The CDR3 nucleotides are TGTGCCAGCAGCCAGGGGCGCAGCTACGAGCAGTACTTC.

V and J are TRBV5-1 and TRBJ2-1, with 12 bases that match TRBD2. Trimming removed 4 bases from V and 4 bases from J; junction bases left unmatched: 3. CDR1 is SGHRS and CDR2 is YFSETQ in the germline V gene. The CDR3 has 15 amino acids. The CDR3 nucleotides read TGCGCCAGCAGCCCTAGCGGGAGGGTGTACAATGAGCAGTTCTTC. Its translation: CASSPSGRVYNEQFF.

J is TRBJ2-3 and V is TRBV19, with D uncertain. Germline V CDR1 and CDR2: LNHDA, SQIVND (reference sequence). V lost 3 bases and J lost 9, with 13 bases in between. CDR3 length: 13 amino acids. CDR3 sequence: CASSMLESITQYF. In DNA, the CDR3 is TGTGCCAGTAGTATGCTAGAGAGTATAACGCAGTATTTT.

This chain connects TRBV15 to TRBJ2-3; 10 bases align to TRBD2. CDR3 length equals 17 residues. The J segment lost 0 bases and the V segment lost 1 base, leaving 4 bases of the junction unmatched. In germline, CDR1 is LNHNV, CDR2 YYDKDF (reference sequence). CDR3 region: CATSRASGRASTDTQYF. CDR3 nucleotides: TGTGCCACCAGCAGAGCCAGCGGGAGGGCTAGCACAGATACGCAGTATTTT. Using reference TRBV15 and TRBJ2-3 for the parts outside the CDR3, the full variable domain is DAMVIQNPRYQVTQFGKPVTLSCSQTLNHNVMYWYQQKSSQAPKLLFHYYDKDFNNEADTPDNFQSRRPNTSFCFLDIRSPGLGDTAMYLCATSRASGRASTDTQYFGPGTRLTVL.

This chain's CDR3 is CASAWGLLTLKPEKLFF. The CDR3 DNA reads as TGTGCCAGTGCCTGGGGCCTCTTAACCCTCAAGCCCGAAAAACTGTTTTTT. The chain recombines TRBV19 with TRBJ1-4, with a weak D call TRBD1 (5 bases). V was pared by 8 bases and J by 8 bases, with 27 bases between. This CDR3 spans 17 amino acids. Germline assignment: CDR1 LNHDA and CDR2 SQIVND (reference sequence).

This rearrangement joins TRBV27 to TRBJ1-5; no clear D. Trimming cost V 1 base and J 7 bases, with 5 bases left between them. The CDR3 totals 12 residues. CDR1 and CDR2 from the germline V gene are MNHEY and SMNVEV (reference sequence). The CDR3 region is CASSLLEQPQHF. Here the CDR3 DNA reads TGTGCCAGCAGTTTATTAGAGCAGCCCCAGCATTTT.

CDR3 region: CASSSHGNTIYF. The CDR3 coding sequence is TGTGCCAGCAGCTCACATGGAAACACCATATATTTT. The rearrangement uses TRBV6-5 and TRBJ1-3; D is undetermined. This CDR3 is 12 amino acids long. V dropped 6 bases and J dropped 3 bases, with 6 bases sitting between them. Germline V lookup: CDR1 MNHEY, CDR2 SVGAGI.

This clone was seen a handful of times. The genes are TRBV28 and TRBJ1-6; 11 positions agree with TRBD1. This CDR3 is built from 14 residues. Germline CDR1 reads MDHEN; CDR2 reads SYDVKM. V was clipped by 6 bases and J by 10 bases; unmatched bases: 5. CDR3 residues: CASRWTGGVSPLHF. CDR3 DNA sequence: TGTGCCAGCAGGTGGACAGGGGGCGTCTCACCCCTCCACTTT. The full variable domain, rest sourced from reference TRBV28 and TRBJ1-6, is DVKVTQSSRYLVKRTGEKVFLECVQDMDHENMFWYRQDPGLGLRLIYFSYDVKMKEKGDIPEGYSVSREKKERFSLILESASTNQTSMYLCASRWTGGVSPLHFGNGTRLTVT.

The chain is built from TRBV6-5 and TRBJ2-3, with no clear D. Germline CDR1 reads MNHEY; CDR2 reads SVGAGI. V lost 4 bases, J lost 2 bases, and 16 bases lay in between. This CDR3 spans 16 amino acids. The CDR3 region has the DNA TGTGCCAGCAGTTTCCGGGCCTCGCCTTCCACAGATACGCAGTATTTT. Encoded protein: CASSFRASPSTDTQYF.

The rearrangement uses TRBV7-8 and TRBJ1-5; 7 bases are a match to TRBD1. This CDR3 is built from 14 residues. With V trimmed by 5 bases and J by 5 bases, 6 bases remained unmatched. CDR1 SGHVS and CDR2 FQNEAQ come from the germline V gene. The CDR3 region has the DNA TGTGCCAGCAGCCCTCGGGACAGCTATCAGCCCCAGCATTTT. The encoded protein is CASSPRDSYQPQHF.